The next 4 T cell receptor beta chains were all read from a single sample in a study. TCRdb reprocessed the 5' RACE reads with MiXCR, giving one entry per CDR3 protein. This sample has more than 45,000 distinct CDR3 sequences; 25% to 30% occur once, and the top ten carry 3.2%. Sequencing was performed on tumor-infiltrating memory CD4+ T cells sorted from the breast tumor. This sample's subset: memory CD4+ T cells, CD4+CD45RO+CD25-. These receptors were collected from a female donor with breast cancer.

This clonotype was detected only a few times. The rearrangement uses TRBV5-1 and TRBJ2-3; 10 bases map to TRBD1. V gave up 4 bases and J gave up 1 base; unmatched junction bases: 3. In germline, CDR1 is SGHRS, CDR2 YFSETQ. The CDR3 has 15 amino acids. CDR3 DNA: TGCGCCAGCAGCACCGGGACAGGGGGCACAGATACGCAGTATTTT. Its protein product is CASSTGTGGTDTQYF.

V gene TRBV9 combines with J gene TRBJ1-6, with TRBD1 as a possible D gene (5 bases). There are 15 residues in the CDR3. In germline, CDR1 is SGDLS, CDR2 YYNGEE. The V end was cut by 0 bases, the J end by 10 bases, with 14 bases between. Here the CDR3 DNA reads TGTGCCAGCAGCGTAGATGGCGGGGCGAGGTCACCCCTCCACTTT. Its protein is CASSVDGGARSPLHF.

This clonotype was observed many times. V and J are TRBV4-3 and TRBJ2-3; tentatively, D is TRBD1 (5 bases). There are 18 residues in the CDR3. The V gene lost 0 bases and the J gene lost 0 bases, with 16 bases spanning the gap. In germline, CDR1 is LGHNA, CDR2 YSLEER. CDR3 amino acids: CASSQDPLQGVSTDTQYF. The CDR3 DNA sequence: TGCGCCAGCAGCCAAGATCCCCTTCAAGGGGTGAGCACAGATACGCAGTATTTT.

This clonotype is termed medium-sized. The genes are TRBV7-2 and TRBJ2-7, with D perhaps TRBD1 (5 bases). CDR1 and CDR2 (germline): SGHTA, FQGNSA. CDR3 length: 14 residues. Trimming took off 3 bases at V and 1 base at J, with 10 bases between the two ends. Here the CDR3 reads CASSLATVSYEQYF. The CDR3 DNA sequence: TGTGCCAGCAGCTTGGCGACAGTTTCCTACGAGCAGTACTTC.